Presented here are 12 T cell receptor beta chains from one specimen sequenced in a study of cytomegalovirus exposure and HLA in healthy donors (dated by TCRdb to about 2017). The library was made by the immunoSEQ multiplex PCR assay. A mixture of 60 forward primers for TCR Vbeta segments and 13 reverse primers for TCR Jbeta segments was used in the multiplex PCR. The clones in this table, taken by TCRdb from immuneACCESS, are in-frame only. Not every clone is retained; where verified, under half of the shortfall comes from an unresolved V gene, and the cause of the rest is unknown. The table for this sample lists around 180,000 clones; roughly 80% of them were counted only once. Of the sample, 2% to 2.5% is held by the ten largest clones. Sequences were obtained from PBMCs. The receptors were gathered from a male donor in good health and CMV-seronegative.

The rearrangement joins TRBV27 to TRBJ2-7; 11 nucleotides line up with TRBD1. The CDR3 has 14 residues. Germline loops: CDR1 MNHEY, CDR2 SMNVEV (reference sequence). The ends lost 8 bases at V and 4 bases at J; junction bases unmatched: 7. CDR3: CASGRTGGIYEQYF. DNA for the CDR3: TGTGCCAGCGGTCGGACAGGGGGCATATACGAGCAGTACTTC.

The gene calls are TRBV15 and TRBJ1-1; the D gene is possibly TRBD1 (5 bases). Germline V gene sequence: CDR1 LNHNV, CDR2 YYDKDF (reference sequence). V was shortened by 0 bases and J by 0 bases, with 11 bases between the two germline ends. The CDR3 length is 16 residues. The CDR3 bases are TGTGCCACCAGCAGAGAATATGGCAGGGTGAACACTGAAGCTTTCTTT. This encodes CATSREYGRVNTEAFF.

V usage is TRBV28 and J usage is TRBJ1-2; 12 bases align to TRBD1. CDR1 is MDHEN and CDR2 is SYDVKM in the germline V gene. V was clipped by 2 bases and J by 8 bases; unmatched bases: 6. The CDR3 loop spans 15 amino acids. The CDR3 nucleotides read TGTGCCAGCAGTTTAGGGACAGGGGGCGTCCAGGGCTACACCTTC. Encoded protein: CASSLGTGGVQGYTF.

V is TRBV5-1 and J is TRBJ2-6, with 9 bases identical to TRBD1. This CDR3 has 17 amino acids. Losses at the gene ends were 4 bases for V and 0 bases for J; bases not matched to a gene: 5. Per germline, CDR1 SGHRS and CDR2 YFSETQ. The chain's CDR3 is CASSRDRANSGANVLTF. For the CDR3, the DNA is TGCGCCAGCAGCAGGGACAGGGCGAACTCTGGGGCCAACGTCCTGACTTTC.

This clone was observed a few times. The V and J genes are TRBV6-1 and TRBJ1-5; TRBD1 aligns across 7 bases. Germline V gene sequence: CDR1 MNHNS, CDR2 SASEGT. The CDR3 extends over 16 amino acids. J lost 5 bases, V lost 2 bases, and 9 bases had no gene match. The CDR3 loop is CASSEWGTGVDQPQHF. The CDR3 region has the DNA TGTGCCAGCAGTGAATGGGGTACAGGGGTGGATCAGCCCCAGCATTTT.

The chain links TRBV6-1 to TRBJ2-1, with 14 nucleotides matching TRBD2. Trimming at V came to 1 base and at J to 14 bases, leaving 4 bases not matched to a gene. The CDR3 length is 14 residues. Germline V gene data show CDR1 as MNHNS and CDR2 as SASEGT. CDR3 protein: CASSEGGLAGAEFF. CDR3 DNA: TGTGCCAGCAGTGAAGGGGGACTAGCGGGAGCCGAGTTCTTC.

The chain employs TRBV18 and TRBJ1-1; 9 bases agree with TRBD1. V trimming: 4 bases; J trimming: 1 base; junction bases outside the gene matches: 1. Germline lookup yields CDR1 KGHSH and CDR2 LQKENI. The CDR3 has 14 amino acids. The DNA for the CDR3 is TGTGCCAGCTCACAGGACAGGGGGAACACTGAAGCTTTCTTT. It codes for CASSQDRGNTEAFF. Based on the CDR3 plus reference TRBV18 and TRBJ1-1, the full variable domain is NAGVMQNPRHLVRRRGQEARLRCSPMKGHSHVYWYRQLPEEGLKFMVYLQKENIIDESGMPKERFSAEFPKEGPSILRIQQVVRGDSAAYFCASSQDRGNTEAFFGQGTRLTVV.

The chain links TRBV19 to TRBJ2-7, with 9 bases fitting TRBD1. The CDR3 has 16 residues. V lost 5 bases and J lost 3; bases outside the gene matches: 11. The germline V gene has CDR1 LNHDA and CDR2 SQIVND (reference sequence). In DNA, the CDR3 is TGTGCCAGTAGTTTAGGCGGGACAGGGACCATCTACGAGCAGTACTTC. Translation gives CASSLGGTGTIYEQYF.

J is TRBJ1-3 and V is TRBV11-2; 7 bases agree with TRBD1. The V and J ends lost 3 bases and 3 bases, in that order; junction bases with no gene match: 11. Per the germline V gene, CDR1 is SGHAT and CDR2 is FQNNGV. The CDR3 runs 17 residues. This CDR3 reads CASSLQYRGSFGNTIYF. The CDR3 DNA reads TGTGCCAGCAGCTTGCAATACAGGGGAAGTTTTGGAAACACCATATATTTT. Complete variable domain (other parts from reference TRBV11-2 and TRBJ1-3): EAGVAQSPRYKIIEKRQSVAFWCNPISGHATLYWYQQILGQGPKLLIQFQNNGVVDDSQLPKDRFSAERLKGVDSTLKIQPAKLEDSAVYLCASSLQYRGSFGNTIYFGEGSWLTVV.

In regard to this clone: Other DNA sequences in the same sample also yield this CDR3. J is TRBJ2-3 and V is TRBV28, with D perhaps TRBD1 (6 bases). The V gene lost 4 bases and the J gene lost 2 bases, with 13 bases spanning the gap. The CDR3 consists of 15 residues. Germline V gene data show CDR1 as MDHEN and CDR2 as SYDVKM. The CDR3, as DNA: TGTGCCAGCAGTTCACCGGGACATAACACAGATACGCAGTATTTT. Translation: CASSSPGHNTDTQYF. Complete variable domain (other parts from reference TRBV28 and TRBJ2-3): DVKVTQSSRYLVKRTGEKVFLECVQDMDHENMFWYRQDPGLGLRLIYFSYDVKMKEKGDIPEGYSVSREKKERFSLILESASTNQTSMYLCASSSPGHNTDTQYFGPGTRLTVL.

The chain links TRBV11-2 to TRBJ2-3; TRBD2 is a possible D gene (6 bases). V was pared by 2 bases and J by 5 bases, with 14 bases between. The CDR3 is made up of 15 amino acids. Germline loops: CDR1 SGHAT, CDR2 FQNNGV. The CDR3 bases are TGTGCCAGCAGCTTATTTTGGGGACTTAAAGATACGCAGTATTTT. Translating gives CASSLFWGLKDTQYF.

This chain connects TRBV29-1 to TRBJ2-5; the match to TRBD2 covers 11 bases. The J call may be in error: the DNA end matches TRBJ2-7 better. CDR3 length equals 18 residues. Germline CDR1 and CDR2: SQVTM and ANQGSEA. CDR3 loop: CSVDQPTSGAQSSYEQYF. The CDR3 DNA is TGCAGCGTGGACCAACCGACTAGCGGGGCTCAAAGCTCCTACGAGCAGTACTTC.